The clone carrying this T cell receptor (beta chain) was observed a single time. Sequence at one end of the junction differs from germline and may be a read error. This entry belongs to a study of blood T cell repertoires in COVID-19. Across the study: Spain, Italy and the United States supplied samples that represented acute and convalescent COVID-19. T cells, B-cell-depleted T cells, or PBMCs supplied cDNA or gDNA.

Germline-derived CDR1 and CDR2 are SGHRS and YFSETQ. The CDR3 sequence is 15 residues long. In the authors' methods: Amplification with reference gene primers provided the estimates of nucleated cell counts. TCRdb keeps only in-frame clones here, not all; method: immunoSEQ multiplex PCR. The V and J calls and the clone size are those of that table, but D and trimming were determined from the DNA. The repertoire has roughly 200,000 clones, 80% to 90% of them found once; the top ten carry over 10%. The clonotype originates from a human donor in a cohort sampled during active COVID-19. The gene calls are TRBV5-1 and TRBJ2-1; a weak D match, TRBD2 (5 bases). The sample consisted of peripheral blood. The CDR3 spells CASRLDLSSYNEQFF. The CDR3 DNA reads TGCGCCAGCAGGTTGGACTTGAGCTCCTACAATGAGCAGTTCTTC.